This T cell receptor beta chain was identified during a study of T cells in Graves' hyperthyroidism and ophthalmopathy. Broader study findings: Onset of ophthalmopathy came a median about 6.5 months after the model predicted it. Among thyroid clonotypes expanded above 0.001, most also appeared in blood.

Germline-derived CDR1 and CDR2 are LNHNV and YYDKDF (reference sequence). The germline V and J ends were trimmed by 0 bases and 4 bases, with 12 bases remaining between them. The CDR3 is 15 residues long. Details on this clonotype: The antigen is not known.

Template material for amplifying TCR beta CDR3 regions consisted of RNA transcripts. The HTBI primer set served for first-round RT-PCR of the TCR CDR3. TCRdb re-analysed the multiplex PCR reads in MiXCR, keeping a single row per CDR3 protein. The sample lists hundreds of thousands of distinct CDR3 sequences; approximately 18% were seen once. Used for diagnoses were clinical symptoms, serum thyroxine and TRAb, thyroid ultrasound and orbital computed tomography. Isolation of PBMCs was performed on about 10 ml fresh peripheral blood. The rearrangement links TRBV15 to TRBJ1-2; D is ambiguous. This TCR came from a woman in her 50s with Graves' hyperthyroidism that later progressed to Graves' ophthalmopathy. The specimen was blood. As DNA, the CDR3 is TGTGCCACCAGCAGAGATCCTGAGGCGGGCTATGGCTACACCTTC. As protein: CATSRDPEAGYGYTF.